Below, 11 T cell receptor beta chains from the same sample are listed, as sequenced in a study of T-cell reconstitution after alpha-beta-depleted transplantation in children. Unique molecular identifiers were used to barcode this TCRbeta library. TCRdb passed the PCR reads through MiXCR, listing each CDR3 protein once. Of 610,000 or so distinct CDR3 sequences in the sample, 25% to 30% were seen once. This material consisted of PBMCs, taken before TCRalphabeta/CD19-depleted stem cell transplant. All receptors come from a boy under two years old with Wiskott-Aldrich syndrome, due to receive a stem cell transplant.

The chain combines TRBV5-1 with TRBJ1-1; maybe TRBD1 (6 bases). V was clipped by 0 bases and J by 5 bases, with 14 bases between them. The CDR3 runs 15 residues. CDR1 is SGHRS and CDR2 is YFSETQ in the germline V gene. The CDR3 reads CASSLEVGARTEAFF. CDR3 DNA: TGCGCCAGCAGCTTGGAGGTGGGGGCGAGGACTGAAGCTTTCTTT. Full variable domain (remainder filled in from reference TRBV5-1 and TRBJ1-1): KAGVTQTPRYLIKTRGQQVTLSCSPISGHRSVSWYQQTPGQGLQFLFEYFSETQRNKGNFPGRFSGRQFSNSRSEMNVSTLELGDSALYLCASSLEVGARTEAFFGQGTRLTVV.

This clonotype was counted only a few times. V gene TRBV6-1 combines with J gene TRBJ2-7; D is perhaps TRBD1 (5 bases). The CDR3 covers 14 residues. The V end was cut by 5 bases, the J end by 3 bases, with 14 bases between. Germline CDR1 and CDR2: MNHNS and SASEGT. CDR3 in DNA: TGTGCCAGCAGTCAAACCCGACAGCTCTACGAGCAGTACTTC. As protein: CASSQTRQLYEQYF.

This clonotype has a count of ten or more. J is TRBJ1-5 and V is TRBV28; possibly TRBD1 for D (5 bases). Germline CDR1 MDHEN, CDR2 SYDVKM. With 6 bases removed from V and 1 base from J, the gap between germline ends came to 7 bases. The CDR3 is made up of 13 amino acids. CDR3 protein: CASSRDSNQPQHF. The DNA of the CDR3 is TGTGCCAGCAGCCGGGACAGCAATCAGCCCCAGCATTTT. Filled out from reference TRBV28 and TRBJ1-5, the complete variable domain reads DVKVTQSSRYLVKRTGEKVFLECVQDMDHENMFWYRQDPGLGLRLIYFSYDVKMKEKGDIPEGYSVSREKKERFSLILESASTNQTSMYLCASSRDSNQPQHFGDGTRLSIL.

This chain connects TRBV7-9 to TRBJ2-1; 10 nucleotides align to TRBD2. Germline lookup yields CDR1 SEHNR and CDR2 FQNEAQ (reference sequence). This CDR3 is 15 amino acids long. J gave up 10 bases and V 4 bases, and 10 bases lay outside the gene matches. CDR3 coding DNA: TGTGCCAGCAGCTCTGGAGCGGGAGGGCTCGGGGAGCAGTTCTTC. Its protein is CASSSGAGGLGEQFF.

The chain employs TRBV7-9 and TRBJ2-5; the match to TRBD1 covers 7 bases. The CDR3 runs to 16 residues. Germline V gene data show CDR1 as SEHNR and CDR2 as FQNEAQ (reference sequence). J was trimmed by 0 bases and V by 5 bases; bases with no gene match: 9. The CDR3 protein is CASSLTPGTDQETQYF. The CDR3 DNA reads TGTGCCAGCAGCCTTACGCCCGGGACAGACCAAGAGACCCAGTACTTC.

This clonotype was detected only once. This chain links TRBV5-1 with TRBJ2-3, with a tentative D call TRBD2 (6 bases). Germline V gives CDR1 SGHRS, CDR2 YFSETQ. The CDR3 spans 16 residues. The V gene lost 2 bases and the J gene lost 4 bases, with 17 bases spanning the gap. The CDR3: CASSFSPSDLADTQYF. CDR3 sequence (DNA): TGCGCCAGCAGCTTTTCTCCTAGCGATTTAGCAGATACGCAGTATTTT.

The chain is built from TRBV12-3 or TRBV12-4 and TRBJ1-1; D is unresolved. The germline V and J ends were trimmed by 6 bases and 0 bases, with 14 bases remaining between them. The CDR3 loop spans 15 amino acids. CDR3 nucleotide sequence: TGTGCCAGCAGCCCCACGGGCATGATGAACACTGAAGCTTTCTTT. This sequence encodes CASSPTGMMNTEAFF.

CDR3 nucleotides: TGTGCCACCAGTGATTTACCGGGGAATCCTAATGAGCAGTTCTTC. Encoded protein: CATSDLPGNPNEQFF. The chain combines TRBV24-1 with TRBJ2-1, with D possibly TRBD2 on 5 matching bases. Germline values: CDR1 KGHDR, CDR2 SFDVKD. This CDR3 is built from 15 residues. Trimming cost V 1 base and J 7 bases, with 13 bases left between them.

This chain uses TRBV11-2 with TRBJ2-1, with TRBD2 matching over 7 bases. CDR3 length equals 14 residues. Germline-derived CDR1 and CDR2 are SGHAT and FQNNGV. After removal of 1 base from V and 7 bases from J, the junction contained 4 bases not matched to a gene. The CDR3 loop reads CASSLGRTRNEQFF. Written as DNA, the CDR3 is TGTGCCAGCAGCTTAGGTAGGACTAGAAATGAGCAGTTCTTC.

In this sample, this clonotype turned up many times. The chain has TRBV28 and TRBJ2-1; 8 nucleotides align to TRBD2. The CDR3 is 12 amino acids. J was trimmed by 9 bases and V by 2 bases; bases with no gene match: 0. Per the germline V gene, CDR1 is MDHEN and CDR2 is SYDVKM. CDR3 region: CASSLAGGEQFF. Here the CDR3 DNA reads TGTGCCAGCAGTTTAGCGGGAGGTGAGCAGTTCTTC.

This clonotype was recorded a few times. The chain links TRBV3-1 to TRBJ2-7, with 9 bases identical to TRBD2. Trimming removed 2 bases from V and 4 bases from J; junction bases left unmatched: 9. This CDR3 is 16 amino acids long. CDR1 and CDR2 (germline): LGHDT, YNNKEL (reference sequence). CDR3 bases: TGTGCCAGCAGCCAACTTAGCGGGAGCCCCGAGTACGAGCAGTACTTC. Amino acids: CASSQLSGSPEYEQYF.